A selection of T cell receptor beta chains follows, all from one sample in a study of shared clonotypes between healthy human individuals. Repertoires were generated with immunoSEQ multiplex PCR, while TCRdb's copy carries only in-frame clones and drops some. The repertoire holds 150,000 to 200,000 clones, with 60% to 75% as singletons. Material for sequencing was memory CD4+ T cells sorted from blood. The source of these receptors is a man younger than 40 in good health. CDR3s include the opening cysteine and the closing phenylalanine or tryptophan. A D gene is named only where the DNA matches it firmly. Clone size appears in some rows only: once, few, many, or a class for an expanded clone.

-,TRBV7-2,TRBJ2-7,-,CASSPARINEQYF,TGTGCCAGCAGTCCTGCCAGGATCAACGAGCAGTACTTC
TRBD1,TRBV11-1,TRBJ2-5,once,CASSRGTGYEETQYF,TGTGCCAGCAGCCGCGGGACAGGCTACGAGGAGACCCAGTACTTC
-,TRBV19,TRBJ2-3,-,CASSILAGAATDTQYF,TGTGCCAGTAGTATCTTAGCAGGGGCGGCCACAGATACGCAGTATTTT
-,TRBV9,TRBJ2-2,-,CASSVRGDRVTGELFF,TGTGCCAGCAGCGTAAGGGGGGACCGAGTAACCGGGGAGCTGTTTTTT
-,TRBV29-1,TRBJ1-2,-,CSVEEFGRNYGYTF,TGCAGCGTTGAAGAATTCGGACGGAACTATGGCTACACCTTC
-,TRBV29-1,TRBJ1-1,-,CSANTGFGTEAFF,TGCAGCGCCAATACAGGGTTCGGAACTGAAGCTTTCTTT
-,TRBV6-5,TRBJ2-7,-,CASSYFPDTLYEQYF,TGTGCCAGCAGTTACTTCCCGGACACCCTCTACGAGCAGTACTTC
-,TRBV6-6,TRBJ1-2,-,CASSYMAGAVGYTF,TGTGCCAGCAGTTACATGGCGGGGGCGGTTGGCTACACCTTC
-,TRBV6-6,TRBJ2-1,-,CARYLGNFLNEQFF,TGTGCCCGGTATCTTGGGAATTTCTTGAATGAGCAGTTCTTC
-,TRBV6-5,TRBJ2-3,medium-sized,CASRGGLSTDTQYF,TGTGCCAGCAGGGGGGGGCTTAGCACAGATACGCAGTATTTT
-,TRBV2,TRBJ2-2,-,CASGSHENTGELFF,TGTGCCAGCGGTAGCCACGAGAACACCGGGGAGCTGTTTTTT
-,TRBV18,TRBJ2-7,few,CASSPGPGQVSEQYF,TGTGCCAGCTCACCAGGACCGGGACAAGTTTCCGAGCAGTACTTC
-,TRBV5-4,TRBJ2-1,-,CASVAGGSTYNEQFF,TGTGCCAGCGTGGCCGGCGGGTCAACCTACAATGAGCAGTTCTTC
TRBD2,TRBV7-6,TRBJ2-5,few,CASSLPGGETQYF,TGTGCCAGCAGCTTACCGGGAGGAGAGACCCAGTACTTC
TRBD1,TRBV18,TRBJ2-2,-,CASSPGQHPTGELFF,TGTGCCAGCTCACCGGGACAGCATCCCACCGGGGAGCTGTTTTTT
TRBD2,TRBV5-1,TRBJ2-2,-,CASSDAIAGGTGELFF,TGCGCCAGCAGCGACGCAATAGCGGGAGGGACCGGGGAGCTGTTTTTT
-,TRBV9,TRBJ2-6,few,CASSVGRGPSPVANVLTF,TGTGCCAGCAGCGTGGGGAGAGGGCCCAGCCCCGTAGCCAACGTCCTGACTTTC
-,TRBV7-9,TRBJ2-5,-,CASSLHSGQETQYF,TGTGCCAGCAGCTTGCACTCGGGGCAAGAGACCCAGTACTTC
-,TRBV6-4,TRBJ2-1,-,CASSDSISGYNEQFF,TGTGCCAGCAGTGACTCTATTAGCGGATACAATGAGCAGTTCTTC
TRBD1,TRBV2,TRBJ1-2,-,CASSRQGVTVYGYTF,TGTGCCAGCAGCCGCCAGGGGGTCACGGTCTATGGCTACACCTTC
-,TRBV30,TRBJ2-7,-,CAWSLGYSYEQYF,TGTGCCTGGAGTCTTGGCTATTCCTACGAGCAGTACTTC
-,TRBV28,TRBJ1-4,-,CASSPYATNEKLFF,TGTGCCAGCAGCCCGTATGCAACTAATGAAAAACTGTTTTTT
-,TRBV11-3,TRBJ2-3,-,CASSLTGLGTDTQYF,TGTGCCAGCAGCTTGACGGGACTGGGCACAGATACGCAGTATTTT
TRBD2,TRBV7-8,TRBJ2-7,few,CASTRRRRETVEQYF,TGTGCCAGCACCAGGAGGAGGCGGGAGACGGTCGAGCAGTACTTC
TRBD1,TRBV7-2,TRBJ1-4,few,CASSLGDRANEKLFF,TGTGCCAGCAGCTTAGGGGACAGGGCTAATGAAAAACTGTTTTTT
TRBD1,TRBV25-1,TRBJ2-3,-,CASSQTGVTDTQYF,TGTGCCAGCAGCCAGACAGGGGTCACAGATACGCAGTATTTT
TRBD1,TRBV5-1,TRBJ2-7,-,CASSLQGASYEQYF,TGCGCCAGCAGCTTACAGGGGGCTAGCTACGAGCAGTACTTC
-,TRBV10-1,TRBJ2-2,once,CASRGITGELFF,TGCGCCAGCAGGGGGATCACCGGGGAGCTGTTTTTT
-,TRBV7-6,TRBJ2-5,-,CASSSPLTGPFQETQYF,TGTGCCAGCAGCTCTCCTCTGACAGGACCATTCCAAGAGACCCAGTACTTC
-,TRBV29-1,TRBJ2-3,-,CSVRTSPDTQYF,TGCAGCGTTCGTACTAGCCCAGATACGCAGTATTTT
TRBD1,TRBV7-9,TRBJ1-3,-,CASRLQGHSGNTIYF,TGTGCCAGCAGGTTACAGGGGCACTCTGGAAACACCATATATTTT
-,TRBV5-1,TRBJ1-1,-,CASSGNFLATTEAFF,TGCGCCAGCAGCGGAAATTTTCTAGCGACCACTGAAGCTTTCTTT
TRBD1,TRBV5-4,TRBJ2-3,-,CASSLGDRGGPDTQYF,TGTGCCAGCAGCTTGGGGGACAGGGGTGGTCCAGATACGCAGTATTTT